The 14 T cell receptor beta chains below come from one sample, sequenced in a study of identical twins. MiXCR, applied by TCRdb to the 5' RACE reads, yields one record per CDR3 protein. This sample has over 200,000 distinct CDR3 sequences, with 6.5% found just once. These data were also reused for a study on T cells expressing NK-cell markers.

The sample was CD8+ T cells sorted from blood. Source of these receptors: a young woman in good health.

This clonotype was counted only a few times. The V and J genes are TRBV9 and TRBJ2-1; TRBD1 is a possible D gene (7 bases). CDR3 length: 16 residues. Germline CDR1 SGDLS, CDR2 YYNGEE. Trimming took off 0 bases at V and 4 bases at J, with 14 bases between the two ends. The CDR3 here is CASSVGGTDLYNEQFF. The DNA for the CDR3 is TGTGCCAGCAGCGTAGGCGGGACAGATTTATACAATGAGCAGTTCTTC. The entire variable domain, with the rest obtained from reference TRBV9 and TRBJ2-1, is as follows: DSGVTQTPKHLITATGQRVTLRCSPRSGDLSVYWYQQSLDQGLQFLIQYYNGEERAKGNILERFSAQQFPDLHSELNLSSLELGDSALYFCASSVGGTDLYNEQFFGPGTRLTVL.

This clonotype has a count of ten or more. CDR3 protein: CASSQREMAETQYF. The CDR3 bases are TGTGCCAGCTCACAGCGGGAGATGGCAGAGACCCAGTACTTC. J is TRBJ2-5 and V is TRBV18, with 8 bases matching TRBD2. CDR1 is KGHSH, CDR2 LQKENI, per germline. Trimming cost V 4 bases and J 4 bases; bases outside gene matches: 5. This CDR3 has 14 residues.

The chain combines TRBV27 with TRBJ2-1; D remains unclear. The CDR3 loop spans 14 amino acids. Germline loops: CDR1 MNHEY, CDR2 SMNVEV (reference sequence). V was clipped by 4 bases and J by 12 bases, with 19 bases between them. The CDR3 nucleotides are TGTGCCAGCAGTTCGGTCCTCAAGAACTTAGTGCAGTTCTTC. Protein sequence: CASSSVLKNLVQFF.

This clonotype was detected ten times or more. The junction differs from germline at one of its ends, possibly a read error. The chain uses TRBV5-6 and TRBJ2-7; D is possibly TRBD1 or TRBD2 (5 bases each). CDR3 length equals 12 residues. Germline V CDR1 and CDR2: SGHDT, YYEEEE. The CDR3 bases are TGTGCCAGCAGTTTGGGGGTAGGCGAGCAGTACTTC. This gives the protein CASSLGVGEQYF.

This clonotype was observed a handful of times. The V and J genes are TRBV11-2 and TRBJ2-3; D remains ambiguous. Germline CDR1 is SGHAT and CDR2 is FQNNGV. The CDR3 contains 14 residues. The V end lost 2 bases, the J end lost 6 bases, and 12 bases lay between the germline ends. The CDR3 loop is CASSLSSRLDTQYF. The CDR3 DNA reads as TGTGCCAGCAGCTTAAGTTCTCGGCTTGATACGCAGTATTTT.

This rearrangement joins TRBV4-1 to TRBJ2-2, with 9 bases that match TRBD2. The CDR3 extends over 19 amino acids. CDR1 and CDR2 (germline): MGHRA, YSYEKL. Trimming took 4 bases from V and 5 from J; bases not matched to a gene: 17. CDR3 protein: CASSPFGSSGNRGTGELFF. In DNA, the CDR3 is TGCGCCAGCAGCCCCTTCGGTTCTAGCGGGAACCGGGGGACCGGGGAGCTGTTTTTT.

Ten or more counts support this clonotype. The V call is TRBV12-3 or TRBV12-4, the J call TRBJ2-7; D may match TRBD1 or TRBD2 (5 bases each). Between the trimmed V and J ends, which lost 0 bases and 10 bases, there was a span of 13 bases. The CDR3 is 13 residues long. DNA of the CDR3: TGTGCCAGCAGTTTAGCGAAGGGACGTAACCAGTACTTC. Translation: CASSLAKGRNQYF.

This sequence joins TRBV27 and TRBJ1-2; possibly TRBD1 for D (5 bases). The CDR3 is made up of 16 amino acids. With 5 bases removed from V and 8 bases from J, the gap between germline ends came to 24 bases. Germline V gene sequence: CDR1 MNHEY, CDR2 SMNVEV (reference sequence). CDR3 in amino acids: CASSGYWDPRGGGYTF. The DNA of the CDR3 is TGTGCCAGCAGTGGGTACTGGGACCCCCGTGGCGGGGGCTACACCTTC.

This clonotype was observed a handful of times. The chain combines TRBV7-9 with TRBJ1-2, with D possibly matching TRBD1 (5 bases). Germline CDR1 and CDR2: SEHNR and FQNEAQ (reference sequence). CDR3 length equals 13 residues. Trimming left V 3 bases short and J 8 bases short, with 13 bases between. CDR3 DNA sequence: TGTGCCAGCAGCTTGGGACCTCTTGGCGGCTACACCTTC. This encodes CASSLGPLGGYTF.

This clonotype showed up many times. V and J are TRBV12-3 or TRBV12-4 and TRBJ1-6; no reliable D call. Trimming shortened V by 4 bases and J by 9 bases, and 7 bases separated the two germline ends. The CDR3 is 12 residues long. This CDR3 reads CASSSLGSPLHF. The CDR3 DNA reads TGTGCCAGCAGTTCCTTAGGTTCACCCCTCCACTTT.

This clonotype was counted a few times. This chain links TRBV10-3 with TRBJ1-1; TRBD1 might be the D (5 bases). Germline CDR1 is ENHRY and CDR2 is SYGVKD. Deletions cut 10 bases from V and 5 bases from J, with 29 bases between. The CDR3 covers 17 residues. The CDR3 DNA reads as TGTGCCACCAAGGGCCCCAGGGAGAACTTACGAACGACTGAAGCTTTCTTT. It encodes CATKGPRENLRTTEAFF.

Only a few counts were recorded for this clonotype. This chain connects TRBV12-3 or TRBV12-4 to TRBJ1-2; D remains ambiguous. This CDR3 has 15 residues. The ends were cut back, 2 bases at V and 6 bases at J, with 16 bases in the middle. The CDR3 protein is CASSLPRRGSHGYTF. The DNA of the CDR3 is TGTGCCAGCAGTTTACCCCGACGAGGCTCTCATGGCTACACCTTC.

There are a few counts of this clonotype. The rearrangement links TRBV12-3 or TRBV12-4 to TRBJ1-1; D not certain. V was shortened by 7 bases and J by 4 bases, with 7 bases between the two germline ends. The CDR3 is 11 residues long. DNA of the CDR3: TGTGCCAGCACCGCCTCCACTGAAGCTTTCTTT. It codes for CASTASTEAFF.

The rearrangement uses TRBV6-1 and TRBJ2-5; 7 bases are shared with TRBD2. The CDR3 has 14 residues. Germline trimming cut 11 bases from V and 2 bases from J; bases unmatched to any gene: 11. The germline gives CDR1 MNHNS, CDR2 SASEGT. The CDR3: CASRILALQETQYF. CDR3 nucleotides: TGTGCCTCCCGGATACTAGCGCTACAAGAGACCCAGTACTTC.